This T cell receptor (beta chain) was recovered during a study of CD8 T cells in Susac syndrome. The CDR3 has 14 amino acids. Looked up from germline, CDR1 is MNHEY and CDR2 is SVGEGT. Trimming left V 2 bases short and J 6 bases short, with 13 bases between. Relapsing-remitting disease, either stable or active, was present in the treatment-naive patients who were the multiple sclerosis controls. An amount of RNA that ranged from roughly 0.5 to 1 ug was reverse transcribed with random hexamers. The amplification used immunoSEQ multiplex PCR on TCR beta CDR3; it spanned 54 Vbeta and 13 Jbeta. MiXCR was run by TCRdb on the immunoSEQ multiplex PCR reads, yielding one entry per CDR3 protein. The sample yields around 220,000 distinct CDR3 sequences, 92% seen once.

The chain has TRBV6-2 or TRBV6-3 and TRBJ1-2; TRBD1 is a possible D gene (6 bases). The sequence was collected from a human donor with multiple sclerosis. Sequencing input: CD8+ T cells from PBMCs. DNA of the CDR3: TGTGCCAGCAGTTACCGGGGGGCGTCGGATGGCTACACCTTC. Its protein product is CASSYRGASDGYTF.